The 25 T cell receptor beta chains listed next were all sequenced from one sample in a study of cytomegalovirus exposure and HLA in healthy donors. The method was immunoSEQ multiplex PCR; TCRdb's version includes in-frame clones alone and lacks a portion of them. Of about 190,000 clones in the sample, around 88% were seen once. The sample comprised PBMCs. All receptors derive from a woman aged 18-29 years in good health and CMV-seronegative.

The V gene is TRBV18, the J gene TRBJ2-7, with 7 positions matching TRBD1. This CDR3 is built from 15 residues. Unmatched junction bases numbered 9, after V lost 3 bases and J lost 4 bases. Germline V gene sequence: CDR1 KGHSH, CDR2 LQKENI. The CDR3 DNA reads as TGTGCCAGCTCACCGCCGACAGGGATGAATTACGAGCAGTACTTC. This codes for CASSPPTGMNYEQYF.

The rearrangement joins TRBV5-4 to TRBJ2-7; 10 bases map to TRBD1. This CDR3 spans 16 amino acids. Germline V CDR1 and CDR2: SGHNT, YYREEE (reference sequence). V gave up 0 bases and J gave up 1 base; unmatched junction bases: 4. CDR3 DNA sequence: TGTGCCAGCAGCTTGGCGGGACAGGGGATATCCTACGAGCAGTACTTC. Amino acid sequence: CASSLAGQGISYEQYF.

CDR3 loop: CASSGRGQDNEQFF. Written as DNA, the CDR3 is TGCGCCAGCAGTGGCCGGGGACAGGATAATGAGCAGTTCTTC. This chain joins TRBV10-1 and TRBJ2-1; 8 bases align to TRBD1. The CDR3 spans 14 residues. CDR1 and CDR2 from the germline V gene are WNHNN and SYGVQD (reference sequence). J gave up 7 bases and V 4 bases, and 6 bases lay outside the gene matches.

The genes are TRBV5-5 and TRBJ1-4; 8 bases line up with TRBD1. Germline CDR1 is SGHKS and CDR2 is YYEKEE (reference sequence). V lost 2 bases and J lost 2; bases outside the gene matches: 5. The CDR3 spans 16 residues. The CDR3 here is CASSFLRGPTNEKLFF. The DNA of the CDR3 is TGTGCCAGCAGCTTCCTCAGGGGGCCGACTAATGAAAAACTGTTTTTT.

Concerning this clone: Germline and junction disagree at one end, which may indicate a read error. The chain carries TRBV7-9 and TRBJ2-7; no clear D. The CDR3 is 11 amino acids. Germline values: CDR1 SEHNR, CDR2 FQNEAQ (reference sequence). Here the CDR3 reads CASGLASEQYF. As DNA, the CDR3 is TGTGCCAGCGGCTTAGCCTCCGAGCAGTACTTC.

The rearrangement joins TRBV4-1 to TRBJ2-7; D not resolved. The germline V gene encodes CDR1 MGHRA and CDR2 YSYEKL. This CDR3 region has 14 residues. V lost 1 base and J 1 base, leaving 8 bases between the germline ends. This CDR3 reads CASSQGARSYEQYF. The CDR3 bases are TGCGCCAGCAGCCAAGGTGCACGGTCCTACGAGCAGTACTTC.

The rearrangement links TRBV7-8 to TRBJ1-4; the match to TRBD1 covers 8 bases. Trimming at V came to 5 bases and at J to 4 bases, leaving 12 bases not matched to a gene. CDR1 is SGHVS, CDR2 FQNEAQ, per germline. This CDR3 spans 17 amino acids. CDR3 bases: TGTGCCAGCAGCAGATCCCCCTACAGGGGGAATAATGAAAAACTGTTTTTT. It translates to CASSRSPYRGNNEKLFF.

The V and J genes are TRBV19 and TRBJ2-5, with TRBD1 as a possible D gene (6 bases). V gave up 3 bases and J gave up 2 bases, with 16 bases separating them. CDR3 length equals 16 residues. Germline V gives CDR1 LNHDA, CDR2 SQIVND (reference sequence). The CDR3 loop is CASSILTGQGQETQYF. CDR3 sequence (DNA): TGTGCCAGTAGTATCTTGACAGGTCAGGGGCAAGAGACCCAGTACTTC.

The chain combines TRBV2 with TRBJ1-1, with 7 positions matching TRBD1. This CDR3 is 15 amino acids long. Germline CDR1 SNHLY, CDR2 FYNNEI. V lost 4 bases to trimming and J lost 0 bases; unmatched junction nucleotides: 5. CDR3 nucleotide sequence: TGTGCCAGCAGTGTACAGGGGTTCCTGAACACTGAAGCTTTCTTT. Its translation is CASSVQGFLNTEAFF.

The J gene is TRBJ2-3, the V gene TRBV5-1, with 7 bases lining up with TRBD2. The germline V gene encodes CDR1 SGHRS and CDR2 YFSETQ. This CDR3 has 16 amino acids. V trimming: 4 bases; J trimming: 0 bases; junction bases outside the gene matches: 8. In DNA form, the CDR3 reads TGCGCCAGCAGCGATGGTCAGGGACTAAGCACAGATACGCAGTATTTT. Protein sequence: CASSDGQGLSTDTQYF.

Comments on this clone: The sample has other DNA sequences that encode this CDR3 too. V gene TRBV7-9 combines with J gene TRBJ1-4, with D tentatively TRBD1 (5 bases). Trimming pared 6 bases from V and 1 base from J, leaving 12 bases between. Germline V gene data show CDR1 as SEHNR and CDR2 as FQNEAQ (reference sequence). The CDR3 covers 15 residues. The CDR3 DNA reads as TGTGCCAGCAGTTCCCAGGGTGGAACTAATGAAAAACTGTTTTTT. Amino acid sequence: CASSSQGGTNEKLFF.

The chain recombines TRBV30 with TRBJ1-1; D uncertain. CDR1 and CDR2 (germline): GTSNPN, SVGIG (reference sequence). The CDR3 contains 12 residues. V lost 3 bases to trimming and J lost 4 bases, with 9 bases between them. Here the CDR3 reads CAWRLGSTEAFF. The CDR3 nucleotides read TGTGCCTGGAGACTGGGCTCCACTGAAGCTTTCTTT.

The CDR3 nucleotides read TGCGCCAGCAGCTATTCAGGGGTAGAGGGAAATCAGCCCCAGCATTTT. This codes for CASSYSGVEGNQPQHF. The chain uses TRBV5-1 and TRBJ1-5; D is possibly TRBD1 (6 bases). This CDR3 is 16 amino acids long. Per the germline V gene, CDR1 is SGHRS and CDR2 is YFSETQ. V lost 3 bases and J 4 bases, leaving 17 bases between the germline ends.

V usage is TRBV5-4 and J usage is TRBJ1-2; no definite D call. Trimming removed 4 bases from V and 6 bases from J, with 19 bases in between. Germline CDR1 and CDR2: SGHNT and YYREEE (reference sequence). The CDR3 spans 15 residues. The CDR3 is CASSPVQRTTDGYTF. Here the CDR3 DNA reads TGTGCCAGCAGCCCCGTACAGCGGACTACGGATGGCTACACCTTC.

The gene calls are TRBV6-5 and TRBJ1-2; D perhaps matches TRBD1 (6 bases). V was pared by 6 bases and J by 2 bases, with 10 bases between. CDR1 and CDR2 from the germline V gene are MNHEY and SVGAGI. This CDR3 is built from 13 residues. CDR3 sequence: CASRRTENYGYTF. For the CDR3, the DNA is TGTGCCAGCAGAAGGACAGAGAACTATGGCTACACCTTC.

The chain employs TRBV5-8 and TRBJ2-3, with TRBD2 matching over 11 bases. The V gene's germline CDR1 is SGHTS and CDR2 YDEGEE. V trimming: 0 bases; J trimming: 6 bases; junction bases outside the gene matches: 6. The CDR3 consists of 16 residues. This chain's CDR3 is CASSLATSGGSDTQYF. The CDR3 nucleotides are TGTGCCAGCAGCTTGGCAACTAGCGGGGGCTCCGATACGCAGTATTTT.

This clone was seen a few times. The chain couples TRBV2 to TRBJ2-7; TRBD2 agrees at 13 bases. The trim removed 3 bases at V and 10 bases at J, leaving 3 bases unmatched. This CDR3 spans 13 amino acids. Germline-derived CDR1 and CDR2 are SNHLY and FYNNEI. CDR3 nucleotides: TGTGCCAGCAGTGAGACTAGCGGGAGGCCTCAGTACTTC. This sequence encodes CASSETSGRPQYF.

The chain links TRBV7-9 to TRBJ1-4, with unresolved D. CDR1 SEHNR and CDR2 FQNEAQ come from the germline V gene (reference sequence). There are 15 residues in the CDR3. V shed 5 bases and J shed 7 bases, with 17 bases lying between them. CDR3 coding DNA: TGTGCCAGCAGCCGTTACGGAGCGGACCTTGAAAAACTGTTTTTT. This gives the protein CASSRYGADLEKLFF.

About this clone itself: Germline is not matched at one junction end, which may reflect a read error. The chain links TRBV10-3 to TRBJ1-2, with D perhaps matching TRBD1 (6 bases). The length of the CDR3 is 16 residues. Germline loops: CDR1 ENHRY, CDR2 SYGVKD. The CDR3 here is CAIRRGGWGQNYGYTF. CDR3 in DNA: TGTGCCATCAGGAGAGGGGGTTGGGGGCAGAACTATGGTTACACCTTC.

This rearrangement joins TRBV9 to TRBJ1-2; 7 nucleotides line up with TRBD1. Trimming took 0 bases from V and 2 from J; bases not matched to a gene: 7. The germline V gene encodes CDR1 SGDLS and CDR2 YYNGEE. The CDR3 has 16 amino acids. The CDR3 here is CASSVGQGAANYGYTF. The CDR3 DNA sequence: TGTGCCAGCAGCGTAGGACAGGGTGCGGCAAACTATGGCTACACCTTC.

The gene calls are TRBV7-2 and TRBJ2-2, with 13 bases fitting TRBD2. The germline V gene has CDR1 SGHTA and CDR2 FQGNSA. V dropped 4 bases and J dropped 5; count of bases not matched to a gene: 7. The length of the CDR3 is 17 residues. CDR3 loop: CASSSTPGLAGTGELFF. Written as DNA, the CDR3 is TGTGCCAGCAGCTCAACCCCGGGACTAGCGGGAACCGGGGAGCTGTTTTTT.

V usage is TRBV14 and J usage is TRBJ1-1, with a possible D match to TRBD1 (6 bases). V was trimmed by 4 bases and J by 4 bases, leaving 13 bases between them. Germline assignment: CDR1 SGHDN and CDR2 FVKESK. The CDR3 sequence is 14 residues long. The CDR3 loop reads CASSPQGLGTEAFF. CDR3 sequence (DNA): TGTGCCAGCAGCCCTCAGGGGTTGGGCACTGAAGCTTTCTTT.

The CDR3: CASSLGASGGGNEQFF. In DNA, the CDR3 is TGCGCCAGCAGCTTGGGCGCTAGCGGGGGCGGGAATGAGCAGTTCTTC. This rearrangement joins TRBV5-1 to TRBJ2-1; 10 bases are shared with TRBD2. CDR1 is SGHRS, CDR2 YFSETQ, per germline. Trimming took 0 bases from V and 7 from J; bases not matched to a gene: 7. The CDR3 covers 16 residues.

The chain links TRBV4-1 to TRBJ2-1; 7 nucleotides line up with TRBD2. V lost 2 bases, J lost 7 bases, and 8 bases stayed unmatched. The CDR3 runs 15 residues. CDR1 is MGHRA, CDR2 YSYEKL, per germline. The CDR3 coding sequence is TGCGCCAGCAGCCAAACGCTGGGACTACTAAATGAGCAGTTCTTC. It encodes CASSQTLGLLNEQFF.

CDR3 loop: CASSEGGSSYNEQFF. The DNA for the CDR3 is TGCGCCAGCAGTGAAGGAGGGAGCTCCTACAATGAGCAGTTCTTC. This rearrangement joins TRBV10-1 to TRBJ2-1, with a weak D call TRBD2 (6 bases). The CDR3 spans 15 residues. Germline assignment: CDR1 WNHNN and CDR2 SYGVQD (reference sequence). V lost 3 bases to trimming and J lost 0 bases, with 9 bases between them.